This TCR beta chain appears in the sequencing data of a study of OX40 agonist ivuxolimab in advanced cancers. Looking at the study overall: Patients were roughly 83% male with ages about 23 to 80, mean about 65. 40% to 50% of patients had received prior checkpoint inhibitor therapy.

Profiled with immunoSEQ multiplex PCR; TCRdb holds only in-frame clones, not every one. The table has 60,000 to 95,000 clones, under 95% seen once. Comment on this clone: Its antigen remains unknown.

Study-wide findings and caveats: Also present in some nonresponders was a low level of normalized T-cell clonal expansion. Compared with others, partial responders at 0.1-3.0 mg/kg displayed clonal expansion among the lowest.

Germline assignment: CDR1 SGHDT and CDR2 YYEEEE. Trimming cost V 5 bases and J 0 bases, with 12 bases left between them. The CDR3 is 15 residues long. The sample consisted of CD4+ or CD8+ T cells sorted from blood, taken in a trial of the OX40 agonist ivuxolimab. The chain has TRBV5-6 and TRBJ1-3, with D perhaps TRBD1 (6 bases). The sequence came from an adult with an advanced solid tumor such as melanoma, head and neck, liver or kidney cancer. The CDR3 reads CASRSTGNSGNTIYF. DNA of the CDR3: TGTGCCAGCAGGTCCACAGGGAACTCTGGAAACACCATATATTTT.